One and the same sample provided the 7 T cell receptor beta chains below, sequenced in a study of cytomegalovirus exposure and HLA in healthy donors (dated by TCRdb to 2016 to 2017). To prepare the library, the immunoSEQ multiplex PCR assay was applied. A mixture of 60 forward primers for TCR Vbeta segments and 13 reverse primers for TCR Jbeta segments was used in the multiplex PCR. This immuneACCESS table, as held by TCRdb, lists in-frame sequences with V and J called but not all clones. Of the missing ones, under half trace to an unresolved V gene in checked studies; the others have no known cause. A total of about 170,000 clones appear in this sample, about 59% of them only once. The top ten constitute 2.5% to 3% of the sample. Input material: PBMCs. These receptor sequences come from a man aged 40-49 years in good health and CMV-seronegative.

This clone was seen a few times. J is TRBJ2-3 and V is TRBV5-4; TRBD2 matches 11 bases. V shed 4 bases and J 2 bases; nucleotides not matched to a gene: 3. The CDR3 covers 15 residues. Germline V lookup: CDR1 SGHNT, CDR2 YYREEE (reference sequence). The CDR3 protein is CASSPGLAATDTQYF. Written as DNA, the CDR3 is TGTGCCAGCAGCCCGGGACTAGCGGCCACAGATACGCAGTATTTT.

The rearrangement uses TRBV19 and TRBJ2-7; 9 positions match TRBD1. Trimming at V came to 6 bases and at J to 3 bases, leaving 9 bases not matched to a gene. This CDR3 spans 15 amino acids. CDR1 is LNHDA, CDR2 SQIVND, per germline (reference sequence). The CDR3 region has the DNA TGTGCCAGTAGCCCGGGGACAGGGTACTTCTACGAGCAGTACTTC. Translating gives CASSPGTGYFYEQYF.

V gene TRBV5-1 combines with J gene TRBJ2-7; 8 nucleotides line up with TRBD2. The CDR3 totals 17 residues. The junction had 13 bases not matched to a gene; V was cut back by 0 bases and J by 5 bases. CDR1 is SGHRS, CDR2 YFSETQ, per germline. DNA for the CDR3: TGCGCCAGCAGCTTGGAGGGACTAGGTGGAGGGCGTCACGAGCAGTACTTC. Its protein product is CASSLEGLGGGRHEQYF.

This clone appeared a few times. V usage is TRBV11-1 and J usage is TRBJ2-2, with a possible D match to TRBD1 (6 bases). This CDR3 has 16 residues. V lost 5 bases to trimming and J lost 5 bases, with 18 bases between them. Germline V CDR1 and CDR2: SGHAT, FQDESV (reference sequence). The DNA for the CDR3 is TGTGCCAGCAGCGCGCCGCCCGGGACAAGAACCGGGGAGCTGTTTTTT. Translation: CASSAPPGTRTGELFF. Variable domain in full (rest from reference TRBV11-1 and TRBJ2-2): EAEVAQSPRYKITEKSQAVAFWCDPISGHATLYWYRQILGQGPELLVQFQDESVVDDSQLPKDRFSAERLKGVDSTLKIQPAELGDSAMYLCASSAPPGTRTGELFFGEGSRLTVL.

This clone was seen a few times. The chain carries TRBV9 and TRBJ1-3; weak D call: TRBD1 (5 bases). Germline assignment: CDR1 SGDLS and CDR2 YYNGEE. The V end lost 3 bases, the J end lost 2 bases, and 18 bases lay between the germline ends. This CDR3 region has 17 residues. Here the CDR3 reads CASSAGFQGNAGNTIYF. DNA for the CDR3: TGTGCCAGCAGCGCTGGATTTCAGGGTAACGCTGGAAACACCATATATTTT.

V usage is TRBV15 and J usage is TRBJ1-4; no firm D call. This CDR3 comprises 13 residues. Trimming shortened V by 1 base and J by 5 bases, and 5 bases separated the two germline ends. Looked up from germline, CDR1 is LNHNV and CDR2 is YYDKDF (reference sequence). The CDR3 nucleotides read TGTGCCACCAGCAGAGGAGGGAATGAAAAACTGTTTTTT. Its translation is CATSRGGNEKLFF.

The chain employs TRBV6-5 and TRBJ1-3, with D unresolved. Germline CDR1 reads MNHEY; CDR2 reads SVGAGI. The CDR3 spans 15 residues. The germline V and J ends were trimmed by 8 bases and 0 bases, with 14 bases remaining between them. In DNA form, the CDR3 reads TGTGCCAGCCGCCCCGGACTCAGCTCTGGAAACACCATATATTTT. Encoded protein: CASRPGLSSGNTIYF.